This passage covers 28 T cell receptor beta chains from one sample sequenced in a study of siplizumab effects on memory and regulatory T cells. The assay was immunoSEQ multiplex PCR, and TCRdb's table has in-frame clones only and misses some. The sample includes under 110,000 clones, around 90% of them seen just once. Sequencing used non-Treg CD4+ T cells sorted from blood. All receptors come from a human donor in good health.

This chain uses TRBV4-1 with TRBJ2-7; TRBD2 matches 9 bases. CDR3 size: 16 residues. CDR1 and CDR2 from the germline V gene are MGHRA and YSYEKL. After removal of 0 bases from V and 0 bases from J, the junction contained 3 bases not matched to a gene. The CDR3 spells CASSQDSGSTSYEQYF. The CDR3 coding sequence is TGCGCCAGCAGCCAAGATAGCGGGAGCACCTCCTACGAGCAGTACTTC.

The chain is built from TRBV2 and TRBJ2-7; 8 nucleotides line up with TRBD1. Trimming removed 6 bases from V and 4 bases from J; junction bases left unmatched: 11. The CDR3 has 15 amino acids. CDR1 and CDR2 (germline): SNHLY, FYNNEI. In DNA, the CDR3 is TGTGCCAGCAGGGCGGACAGGGTGATCCTTTACGAGCAGTACTTC. Translated, it gives CASRADRVILYEQYF.

V usage is TRBV6-1 and J usage is TRBJ2-1; D remains unclear. The CDR3 has 11 amino acids. V was shortened by 10 bases and J by 10 bases, with 14 bases between the two germline ends. Germline CDR1 MNHNS, CDR2 SASEGT. The CDR3 region is CATVGPDEQFF. CDR3 sequence (DNA): TGTGCCACCGTCGGCCCGGACGAGCAGTTCTTC.

The gene calls are TRBV7-9 and TRBJ2-1, with 10 bases lining up with TRBD1. The CDR3 totals 16 residues. CDR1 and CDR2 from the germline V gene are SEHNR and FQNEAQ (reference sequence). V was clipped by 8 bases and J by 7 bases; unmatched bases: 14. The CDR3 here is CASRAGDRGVRNEQFF. The CDR3 nucleotides read TGTGCCAGCCGCGCCGGGGACAGGGGCGTCAGAAATGAGCAGTTCTTC.

The rearrangement links TRBV5-4 to TRBJ2-2; TRBD2 matches 13 bases. The CDR3 is 16 amino acids. With V trimmed by 4 bases and J by 7 bases, 7 bases remained unmatched. Germline CDR1 is SGHNT and CDR2 is YYREEE (reference sequence). CDR3 amino acids: CASSGGLAGVVGELFF. CDR3 sequence (DNA): TGTGCCAGCAGCGGCGGACTAGCGGGAGTGGTCGGGGAGCTGTTTTTT.

The chain joins TRBV23-1 to TRBJ2-3; D gene unclear. TRBV23-1 is an ORF for which the function is uncertain. The CDR3 extends over 13 amino acids. V lost 9 bases and J lost 4, with 14 bases in between. CDR3 loop: CASRNPTADTQYF. CDR3 bases: TGCGCCAGTAGGAACCCCACGGCAGATACGCAGTATTTT.

This clone was found once. The rearrangement uses TRBV28 and TRBJ2-5; D gene unclear. Germline values: CDR1 MDHEN, CDR2 SYDVKM. V shed 6 bases and J shed 6 bases, with 11 bases lying between them. The length of the CDR3 is 12 residues. CDR3 in DNA: TGTGCCAGCAGCACGGGCGCCAAGACCCAGTACTTC. Protein product: CASSTGAKTQYF.

This chain connects TRBV19 to TRBJ1-2, with 7 nucleotides matching TRBD1. The germline V gene has CDR1 LNHDA and CDR2 SQIVND (reference sequence). Unmatched junction bases numbered 6, after V lost 4 bases and J lost 4 bases. The CDR3 consists of 14 residues. The CDR3 spells CASSTLGTAYGYTF. The CDR3 DNA reads as TGTGCCAGTAGTACCCTTGGGACAGCCTATGGCTACACCTTC.

The chain uses TRBV6-1 and TRBJ2-7; TRBD2 aligns across 10 bases. There are 14 residues in the CDR3. Trimming took 6 bases from V and 6 from J; bases not matched to a gene: 8. Germline V gives CDR1 MNHNS, CDR2 SASEGT. The CDR3 region has the DNA TGTGCCAGCAGCACCGGGACTAGCGTCCCCGAGCAGTACTTC. The encoded protein is CASSTGTSVPEQYF.

The chain carries TRBV9 and TRBJ2-5, with TRBD2 matching 7 bases. Unmatched junction bases numbered 5, after V lost 4 bases and J lost 2 bases. This CDR3 has 14 amino acids. Germline CDR1 is SGDLS and CDR2 is YYNGEE. The CDR3 protein is CASSLGGRQETQYF. The CDR3 DNA reads as TGTGCCAGCAGCTTGGGGGGGAGGCAAGAGACCCAGTACTTC. The full variable domain, with the rest looked up from reference TRBV9 and TRBJ2-5, is DSGVTQTPKHLITATGQRVTLRCSPRSGDLSVYWYQQSLDQGLQFLIQYYNGEERAKGNILERFSAQQFPDLHSELNLSSLELGDSALYFCASSLGGRQETQYFGPGTRLLVL.

CDR3 sequence (DNA): TGTGCCAGGACTCCCGGGACTAGTGGCGGCGAGCAGTACTTC. It specifies CARTPGTSGGEQYF. The chain has TRBV27 and TRBJ2-7, with 8 bases aligning to TRBD2. There are 14 residues in the CDR3. The germline CDR1 and CDR2 sequences are MNHEY and SMNVEV (reference sequence). V was clipped by 9 bases and J by 6 bases; unmatched bases: 13.

The chain couples TRBV10-3 to TRBJ2-1, with unresolved D. The germline V and J ends were trimmed by 5 bases and 0 bases, with 14 bases remaining between them. CDR1 is ENHRY, CDR2 SYGVKD, per germline. The CDR3 contains 16 residues. Written as DNA, the CDR3 is TGTGCCATCAGTCCCGGTAGCAGGAGCTCCTACAATGAGCAGTTCTTC. Its translation is CAISPGSRSSYNEQFF.

The gene calls are TRBV30 and TRBJ1-1, with 9 bases identical to TRBD1. V dropped 2 bases and J dropped 6; count of bases not matched to a gene: 7. CDR1 GTSNPN and CDR2 SVGIG come from the germline V gene (reference sequence). CDR3 length: 14 amino acids. The CDR3 is CAWSLDRGQAEAFF. Written as DNA, the CDR3 is TGTGCCTGGAGTCTGGACAGGGGACAGGCTGAAGCTTTCTTT. The full variable domain, completed using reference TRBV30 and TRBJ1-1, is SQTIHQWPATLVQPVGSPLSLECTVEGTSNPNLYWYRQAAGRGLQLLFYSVGIGQISSEVPQNLSASRPQDRQFILSSKKLLLSDSGFYLCAWSLDRGQAEAFFGQGTRLTVV.

This sequence joins TRBV14 and TRBJ1-1; no reliable D call. The CDR3 covers 15 residues. Trimming left V 4 bases short and J 4 bases short, with 16 bases between. CDR1 is SGHDN and CDR2 is FVKESK in the germline V gene. CDR3 bases: TGTGCCAGCAGCCCCCAGGCCCTCGAGGGCACTGAAGCTTTCTTT. Translation gives CASSPQALEGTEAFF.

This chain uses TRBV7-3 with TRBJ1-2, with 7 bases matching TRBD1. Germline V CDR1 and CDR2: SGHTA, FQGTGA. V dropped 6 bases and J dropped 8; count of bases not matched to a gene: 15. The CDR3 spans 15 residues. CDR3: CASSEGARPSRGYTF. In DNA, the CDR3 is TGTGCCAGCAGTGAGGGGGCCCGCCCCAGCAGGGGCTACACCTTC. Combining the CDR3 with reference TRBV7-3 and TRBJ1-2 gives the whole variable domain GAGVSQTPSNKVTEKGKYVELRCDPISGHTALYWYRQSLGQGPEFLIYFQGTGAADDSGLPNDRFFAVRPEGSVSTLKIQRTERGDSAVYLCASSEGARPSRGYTFGSGTRLTVV.

The chain has TRBV7-2 and TRBJ2-1; TRBD2 agrees at 7 bases. V was pared by 5 bases and J by 1 base, with 14 bases of the junction left unmatched. The CDR3 is 18 residues long. The germline V gene encodes CDR1 SGHTA and CDR2 FQGNSA. The CDR3 protein is CASSPKGLSGISYNEQFF. The CDR3, as DNA: TGTGCCAGCAGCCCGAAGGGACTAAGCGGGATTTCCTACAATGAGCAGTTCTTC.

The CDR3 protein is CASSRTGLNTEAFF. For the CDR3, the DNA is TGTGCCAGCAGTCGGACAGGGTTGAACACTGAAGCTTTCTTT. V usage is TRBV6-4 and J usage is TRBJ1-1, with 8 bases lining up with TRBD1. The CDR3 is 14 amino acids. Per germline, CDR1 MRHNA and CDR2 SNTAGT. V shed 5 bases and J 0 bases; nucleotides not matched to a gene: 2.

This rearrangement joins TRBV29-1 to TRBJ2-3; 8 bases line up with TRBD2. The CDR3 runs to 16 residues. J was trimmed by 7 bases and V by 1 base; bases with no gene match: 13. CDR1 is SQVTM, CDR2 ANQGSEA, per germline. The CDR3 loop reads CSVEGPLIREGHTQYF. The CDR3 coding sequence is TGCAGCGTTGAAGGTCCTCTAATACGGGAGGGGCATACGCAGTATTTT.

The chain combines TRBV4-1 with TRBJ2-1, with 8 positions matching TRBD1. V was clipped by 3 bases and J by 3 bases; unmatched bases: 1. This CDR3 has 14 residues. Germline CDR1 reads MGHRA; CDR2 reads YSYEKL. The CDR3 region is CASSHTGGYNEQFF. The CDR3 coding sequence is TGCGCCAGCAGCCATACAGGGGGCTACAATGAGCAGTTCTTC.

In its sample, this clone was seen once. The chain joins TRBV7-9 to TRBJ2-7; D is possibly TRBD2 (7 bases). This CDR3 has 16 amino acids. Per germline, CDR1 SEHNR and CDR2 FQNEAQ (reference sequence). Trimming left V 0 bases short and J 0 bases short, with 12 bases between. The DNA of the CDR3 is TGTGCCAGCAGCTTAGCGCGGGGGCAGAGCTCCTACGAGCAGTACTTC. Its translation is CASSLARGQSSYEQYF.

The rearrangement joins TRBV7-2 to TRBJ2-7; the D is unclear. In germline, CDR1 is SGHTA, CDR2 FQGNSA. The CDR3 contains 15 residues. Trimming cost V 2 bases and J 2 bases, with 13 bases left between them. This CDR3 reads CASSLFAKEAYEQYF. In nucleotides, the CDR3 is TGTGCCAGCAGCTTATTCGCGAAAGAGGCCTACGAGCAGTACTTC.

This rearrangement joins TRBV12-5 to TRBJ2-1; 9 bases fit TRBD2. J lost 4 bases, V lost 4 bases, and 8 bases had no gene match. The germline CDR1 and CDR2 sequences are LGHNT and FRNRAP. The CDR3 contains 16 residues. The CDR3 protein is CASGWDSGSRYNEQFF. DNA for the CDR3: TGTGCTAGTGGTTGGGATAGCGGGAGCCGTTACAATGAGCAGTTCTTC.

The rearrangement joins TRBV4-1 to TRBJ2-7; D is perhaps TRBD1 (5 bases). The CDR3 loop spans 15 amino acids. Germline values: CDR1 MGHRA, CDR2 YSYEKL. V lost 4 bases and J lost 2, with 15 bases in between. CDR3 coding DNA: TGCGCCAGCAGCCTGTCCTTGGGGCGGACCTACGAGCAGTACTTC. As protein: CASSLSLGRTYEQYF.

This clone was seen a handful of times. The rearrangement links TRBV5-1 to TRBJ2-1, with 7 bases that match TRBD2. The V gene end was trimmed by 0 bases and the J gene end by 8 bases; junction bases not matched to a gene: 8. Germline V gene sequence: CDR1 SGHRS, CDR2 YFSETQ. CDR3 length: 15 amino acids. In nucleotides, the CDR3 is TGCGCCAGCAGCTTGGTGGCGGGAGTTCGTGATGAGCAGTTCTTC. It codes for CASSLVAGVRDEQFF.

CDR3 in amino acids: CASSFGRLAGGVFADTQYF. The CDR3 DNA reads TGTGCCAGCAGCTTTGGAAGACTAGCGGGAGGGGTTTTTGCAGATACGCAGTATTTT. This chain joins TRBV7-2 and TRBJ2-3; 14 bases map to TRBD2. Looked up from germline, CDR1 is SGHTA and CDR2 is FQGNSA. With 3 bases clipped from V and 4 bases from J, the junction kept 12 bases outside the gene matches. This CDR3 has 19 amino acids.

This chain connects TRBV6-5 to TRBJ2-3; a possible D gene is TRBD2 (5 bases). The germline V gene encodes CDR1 MNHEY and CDR2 SVGAGI. The V end was cut by 0 bases, the J end by 5 bases, with 9 bases between. CDR3 size: 14 residues. Here the CDR3 DNA reads TGTGCCAGCAGTTACTCGAGAGGGAGAGATACGCAGTATTTT. Protein: CASSYSRGRDTQYF.

The CDR3 is CASSEAPASSTDTQYF. The CDR3 DNA is TGTGCCAGTAGTGAGGCCCCGGCTTCTAGCACAGATACGCAGTATTTT. J is TRBJ2-3 and V is TRBV19; D is undetermined. V lost 5 bases to trimming and J lost 0 bases, with 15 bases between them. The CDR3 runs 16 residues. CDR1 is LNHDA and CDR2 is SQIVND in the germline V gene (reference sequence).

V gene TRBV30 combines with J gene TRBJ2-7, with D unresolved. Germline assignment: CDR1 GTSNPN and CDR2 SVGIG (reference sequence). V was shortened by 0 bases and J by 6 bases, with 12 bases between the two germline ends. This CDR3 has 13 residues. CDR3 sequence: CAWSVLRYPEQYF. In DNA form, the CDR3 reads TGTGCCTGGAGTGTACTAAGGTATCCCGAGCAGTACTTC.